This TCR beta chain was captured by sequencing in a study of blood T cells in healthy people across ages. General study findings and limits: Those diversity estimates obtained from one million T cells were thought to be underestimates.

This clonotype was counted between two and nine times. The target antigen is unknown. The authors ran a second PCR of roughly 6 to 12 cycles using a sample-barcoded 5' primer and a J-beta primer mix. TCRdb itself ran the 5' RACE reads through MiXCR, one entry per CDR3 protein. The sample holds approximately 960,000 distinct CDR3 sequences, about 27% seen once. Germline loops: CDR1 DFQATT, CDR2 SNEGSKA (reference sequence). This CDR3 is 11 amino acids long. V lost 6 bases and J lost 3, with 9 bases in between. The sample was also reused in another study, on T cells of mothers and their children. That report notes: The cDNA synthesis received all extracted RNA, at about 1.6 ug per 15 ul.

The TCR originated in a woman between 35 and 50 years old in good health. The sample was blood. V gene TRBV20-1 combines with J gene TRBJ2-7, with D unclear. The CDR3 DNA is TGCAGTGCCGAGCCCCACTACGAGCAGTACTTC. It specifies CSAEPHYEQYF.